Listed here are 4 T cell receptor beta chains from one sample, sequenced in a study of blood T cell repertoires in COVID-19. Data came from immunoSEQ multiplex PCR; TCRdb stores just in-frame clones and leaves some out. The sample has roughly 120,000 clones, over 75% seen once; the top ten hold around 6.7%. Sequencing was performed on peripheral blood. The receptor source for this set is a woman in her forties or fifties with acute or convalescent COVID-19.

CDR3 in DNA: TGTGCCAGCAGCCAAGATCCGACTAGCGCCACCTACAATGAGCAGTTCTTC. Its protein is CASSQDPTSATYNEQFF. The rearrangement links TRBV3-1 (or the pseudogene TRBV3-2) to TRBJ2-1; 8 bases align to TRBD2. V shed 0 bases and J 2 bases; nucleotides not matched to a gene: 6. Germline V CDR1 and CDR2: LGHDT, YNNKEL (reference sequence). The CDR3 covers 17 residues.

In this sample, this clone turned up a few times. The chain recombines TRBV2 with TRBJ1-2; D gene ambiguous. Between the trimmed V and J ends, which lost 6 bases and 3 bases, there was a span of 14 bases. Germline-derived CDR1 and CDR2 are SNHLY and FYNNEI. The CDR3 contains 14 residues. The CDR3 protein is CASRVVSDHYGYTF. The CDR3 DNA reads TGTGCCAGCAGAGTTGTCAGCGACCACTATGGCTACACCTTC.

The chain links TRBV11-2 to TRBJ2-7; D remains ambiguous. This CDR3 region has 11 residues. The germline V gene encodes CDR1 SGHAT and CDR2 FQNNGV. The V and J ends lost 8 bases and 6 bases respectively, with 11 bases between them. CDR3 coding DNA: TGTGCCAGCGAAGCTTTAGCCGAGCAGTACTTC. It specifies CASEALAEQYF.

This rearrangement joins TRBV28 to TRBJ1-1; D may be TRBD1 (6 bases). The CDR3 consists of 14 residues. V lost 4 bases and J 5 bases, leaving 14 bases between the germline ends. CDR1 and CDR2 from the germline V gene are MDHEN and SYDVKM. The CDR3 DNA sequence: TGTGCCAGCAGTTGGGGGGGCCCATGGACTGAAGCTTTCTTT. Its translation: CASSWGGPWTEAFF.